Presented here are 18 T cell receptor beta chains from one specimen sequenced in a study of brain metastases from non-small cell lung cancer. TCRdb keeps only in-frame clones here, not all; method: immunoSEQ multiplex PCR. The sample carries more than 4,000 clones, around 85% recorded once. Sequenced input: primary lung tumor tissue. Receptor source: a donor aged 40 or over with non-small cell lung cancer.

CDR3 coding DNA: TGTGCCATCCGCTCTGGGGCCAACGTCCTGACTTTC. This codes for CAIRSGANVLTF. This chain connects TRBV27 to TRBJ2-6, with D uncertain. V was clipped by 10 bases and J by 0 bases, with 4 bases between them. Germline CDR1 reads MNHEY; CDR2 reads SMNVEV (reference sequence). The CDR3 is 12 residues long. Complete variable domain (other parts from reference TRBV27 and TRBJ2-6): EAQVTQNPRYLITVTGKKLTVTCSQNMNHEYMSWYRQDPGLGLRQIYYSMNVEVTDKGDVPEGYKVSRKEKRNFPLILESPSPNQTSLYFCAIRSGANVLTFGAGSRLTVL.

The genes are TRBV7-2 and TRBJ2-1; D call uncertain. This CDR3 region has 15 residues. In germline, CDR1 is SGHTA, CDR2 FQGNSA. Trimming took off 1 base at V and 7 bases at J, with 14 bases between the two ends. CDR3 sequence: CASSLEVGRTNEQFF. The CDR3 nucleotides are TGTGCCAGCAGCTTAGAGGTGGGAAGAACGAATGAGCAGTTCTTC. The full variable domain, with the rest looked up from reference TRBV7-2 and TRBJ2-1, is GAGVSQSPSNKVTEKGKDVELRCDPISGHTALYWYRQSLGQGLEFLIYFQGNSAPDKSGLPSDRFSAERTGGSVSTLTIQRTQQEDSAVYLCASSLEVGRTNEQFFGPGTRLTVL.

The DNA of the CDR3 is TGTGCCAGCAGTTCTAGCGGCTCCTACAATGAGCAGTTCTTC. Amino acids: CASSSSGSYNEQFF. J is TRBJ2-1 and V is TRBV6-5, with 7 nucleotides matching TRBD2. V shed 4 bases and J 0 bases; nucleotides not matched to a gene: 0. This CDR3 contains 14 residues. Germline V CDR1 and CDR2: MNHEY, SVGAGI.

This clone appeared a single time. The J gene is TRBJ2-1, the V gene TRBV7-3, with TRBD2 identical over 10 bases. Trimming cost V 3 bases and J 5 bases; bases outside gene matches: 4. CDR1 SGHTA and CDR2 FQGTGA come from the germline V gene. This CDR3 has 15 residues. Here the CDR3 reads CASSFGTSANNEQFF. As DNA, the CDR3 is TGTGCCAGCAGCTTCGGGACTAGCGCTAACAATGAGCAGTTCTTC.

This clone was recorded only once. This chain joins TRBV28 and TRBJ1-4; D is undetermined. The CDR3 runs to 11 residues. Germline lookup yields CDR1 MDHEN and CDR2 SYDVKM. V lost 3 bases to trimming and J lost 13 bases, with 9 bases between them. In nucleotides, the CDR3 is TGTGCCAGCAGTTTTGAAGGAAGACTGTTTTTT. Translating gives CASSFEGRLFF.

About this clone itself: At one of its ends the junction is not consistent with the germline gene, which may arise from a read error. The chain joins TRBV12-3 or TRBV12-4 to TRBJ2-7; the D call may be TRBD1 or TRBD2 (5 bases each). The CDR3 spans 12 residues. CDR3 in amino acids: CVSSPRGTGQYF. Here the CDR3 DNA reads TGTGTCAGCAGTCCCCGGGGCACCGGGCAGTACTTC.

The V call is TRBV23-1, the J call TRBJ1-5, with unresolved D. TRBV23-1 is labeled an ORF, and its function is uncertain. Trimming cost V 2 bases and J 0 bases, with 11 bases left between them. This CDR3 spans 16 amino acids. CDR3 DNA sequence: TGCGCCAGCAGTCAACAAGACCACTATAGCAATCAGCCCCAGCATTTT. Protein product: CASSQQDHYSNQPQHF.

The V call is TRBV19, the J call TRBJ1-2; D possibly corresponds to TRBD1 (5 bases). The germline V gene has CDR1 LNHDA and CDR2 SQIVND (reference sequence). V was clipped by 3 bases and J by 6 bases, with 17 bases between them. The CDR3 totals 15 residues. CDR3 DNA sequence: TGTGCCAGTAGTATTGGGGCCACAGGAATTCATGGCTACACCTTC. Its protein is CASSIGATGIHGYTF.

This sequence joins TRBV7-3 and TRBJ2-2; 9 positions agree with TRBD1. The CDR3 loop spans 14 amino acids. In germline, CDR1 is SGHTA, CDR2 FQGTGA. The J segment lost 8 bases and the V segment lost 6 bases, leaving 7 bases of the junction unmatched. The CDR3 sequence: CASRPQGAQGELFF. The CDR3 coding sequence is TGTGCCAGCAGACCACAGGGGGCGCAGGGGGAGCTGTTTTTT.

This clone was recorded a few times. The CDR3 bases are TGTGCCAGCAGTTCTTCTAGCGGGAAGTCCTACAATGAGCAGTTCTTC. Translation: CASSSSSGKSYNEQFF. V is TRBV6-2 or TRBV6-3 and J is TRBJ2-1, with 9 bases lining up with TRBD2. V lost 4 bases to trimming and J lost 1 base; unmatched junction nucleotides: 5. Looked up from germline, CDR1 is MNHEY and CDR2 is SVGEGT. The CDR3 loop spans 16 amino acids.

The chain has TRBV4-2 and TRBJ2-1; D is uncertain. The CDR3 covers 14 residues. Germline CDR1 reads LGHNA; CDR2 reads YNFKEQ. V was trimmed by 0 bases and J by 7 bases, leaving 10 bases between them. CDR3 in DNA: TGTGCCAGCAGCCAAGAAACAATCCGGAATGAGCAGTTCTTC. As protein: CASSQETIRNEQFF.

The genes are TRBV18 and TRBJ1-1, with 7 bases aligning to TRBD1. This CDR3 region has 14 residues. J lost 2 bases, V lost 8 bases, and 8 bases had no gene match. Germline values: CDR1 KGHSH, CDR2 LQKENI. CDR3 in amino acids: CASQPTGINTEAFF. CDR3 DNA: TGTGCCAGCCAGCCGACAGGGATCAACACTGAAGCTTTCTTT.

V is TRBV9 and J is TRBJ2-2, with 9 bases matching TRBD2. J gave up 9 bases and V 4 bases, and 10 bases lay outside the gene matches. The CDR3 consists of 15 residues. The V gene's germline CDR1 is SGDLS and CDR2 YYNGEE. The CDR3: CASSYSAGGAWELFF. DNA of the CDR3: TGTGCCAGCAGCTATAGCGCGGGAGGGGCCTGGGAGCTGTTTTTT.

The chain combines TRBV19 with TRBJ1-4; no reliable D call. V was clipped by 7 bases and J by 7 bases, with 7 bases between them. CDR1 is LNHDA, CDR2 SQIVND, per germline (reference sequence). The CDR3 runs 11 residues. The CDR3, as DNA: TGTGCCAGTACGGAGTCTGAAAAACTGTTTTTT. Protein product: CASTESEKLFF.

This clone was recorded a few times. The rearrangement uses TRBV11-3 and TRBJ2-3; the match to TRBD1 covers 7 bases. Germline assignment: CDR1 SGHNT and CDR2 YENEEA. The CDR3 is 15 residues long. The ends lost 5 bases at V and 4 bases at J; junction bases unmatched: 9. The CDR3 region is CASSPRGGIADTQYF. CDR3 nucleotides: TGTGCCAGCAGCCCTAGAGGGGGCATCGCAGATACGCAGTATTTT.

This chain links TRBV28 with TRBJ2-5; no reliable D call. The V end was cut by 3 bases, the J end by 5 bases, with 10 bases between. The CDR3 has 13 amino acids. In germline, CDR1 is MDHEN, CDR2 SYDVKM. CDR3 in DNA: TGTGCCAGCAGTTTTCGGGTAGAGGAGACCCAGTACTTC. Translating gives CASSFRVEETQYF.

The chain carries TRBV10-3 and TRBJ2-7; 7 bases line up with TRBD1. The germline V gene has CDR1 ENHRY and CDR2 SYGVKD. V was pared by 7 bases and J by 5 bases, with 11 bases of the junction left unmatched. The CDR3 has 14 residues. The CDR3 protein is CAITGTAQGDEQYF. CDR3 DNA: TGTGCCATCACCGGGACAGCGCAGGGGGACGAGCAGTACTTC.

The CDR3 reads CASSPRTGTNEQYF. As DNA, the CDR3 is TGTGCCAGCAGCCCCCGAACGGGGACCAACGAGCAGTACTTC. This chain joins TRBV7-9 and TRBJ2-7, with D possibly called TRBD1 or TRBD2 (5 bases each). Germline assignment: CDR1 SEHNR and CDR2 FQNEAQ (reference sequence). Trimming pared 5 bases from V and 5 bases from J, leaving 16 bases between. The CDR3 is 14 residues long.